The 7 T cell receptor beta chains below were found in one sample sequenced in a study of cytomegalovirus exposure and HLA in healthy donors (dated by TCRdb to 2016 to 2017). Library generation was performed with the immunoSEQ multiplex PCR assay. The multiplex PCR relied on a mix of 60 forward primers for TCR Vbeta segments and 13 reverse primers for TCR Jbeta segments. The clones in this table, taken by TCRdb from immuneACCESS, are in-frame only. Not every clone is retained; where verified, under half of the shortfall comes from an unresolved V gene, and the cause of the rest is unknown. Present in this sample are roughly 120,000 clones, around 81% of which were seen just once. The ten largest clones capture 3.9% of the sample. The sample consisted of PBMCs. The receptors stem from a woman in her twenties or thirties in good health and CMV-seronegative.

This clone appeared a few times. V gene TRBV9 combines with J gene TRBJ2-3; TRBD1 matches 7 bases. J was trimmed by 6 bases and V by 3 bases; bases with no gene match: 7. The germline V gene encodes CDR1 SGDLS and CDR2 YYNGEE. The CDR3 spans 14 residues. CDR3 residues: CASSAEGAADTQYF. In DNA, the CDR3 is TGTGCCAGCAGCGCAGAGGGGGCCGCGGATACGCAGTATTTT. The variable domain in full, completed from reference TRBV9 and TRBJ2-3, reads DSGVTQTPKHLITATGQRVTLRCSPRSGDLSVYWYQQSLDQGLQFLIQYYNGEERAKGNILERFSAQQFPDLHSELNLSSLELGDSALYFCASSAEGAADTQYFGPGTRLTVL.

The gene calls are TRBV27 and TRBJ1-5; perhaps TRBD1 as D (6 bases). The germline gives CDR1 MNHEY, CDR2 SMNVEV (reference sequence). V was shortened by 6 bases and J by 3 bases, with 27 bases between the two germline ends. The CDR3 length is 19 residues. CDR3 DNA sequence: TGTGCCAGCAGGGGTATGATTGGGCTAGGCAGGGGTGACAATCAGCCCCAGCATTTT. This gives the protein CASRGMIGLGRGDNQPQHF.

The rearrangement uses TRBV6-6 and TRBJ1-4; 7 bases are shared with TRBD1. Germline V CDR1 and CDR2: MNHNY, SVGAGI (reference sequence). The CDR3 consists of 14 residues. The V gene end was trimmed by 6 bases and the J gene end by 8 bases; junction bases not matched to a gene: 9. In DNA, the CDR3 is TGTGCCAGCAGCCTCACCGGGACAGCAGAAAAACTGTTTTTT. It specifies CASSLTGTAEKLFF.

V and J are TRBV6-5 and TRBJ2-7; D may be TRBD2 (6 bases). The CDR3 sequence is 13 residues long. V gave up 6 bases and J gave up 0 bases, with 9 bases separating them. Germline values: CDR1 MNHEY, CDR2 SVGAGI. The CDR3 DNA sequence: TGTGCCAGCAGACGGGAGATCTCCTACGAGCAGTACTTC. Encoded protein: CASRREISYEQYF.

The J gene is TRBJ1-1, the V gene TRBV7-2, with D tentatively TRBD1 (6 bases). The CDR3 has 13 residues. Germline CDR1 SGHTA, CDR2 FQGNSA. Trimming shortened V by 8 bases and J by 6 bases, and 16 bases separated the two germline ends. The CDR3 is CASSGVVVSEAFF. The CDR3 DNA reads TGTGCCAGCTCAGGGGTGGTCGTTTCTGAAGCTTTCTTT.

This rearrangement joins TRBV7-2 to TRBJ1-1; 10 positions agree with TRBD1. There are 14 residues in the CDR3. Losses at the gene ends were 7 bases for V and 6 bases for J; bases not matched to a gene: 8. Germline CDR1 and CDR2: SGHTA and FQGNSA. CDR3 loop: CASTKDRGRPEAFF. The CDR3 coding sequence is TGTGCCAGCACCAAAGACAGGGGGCGCCCTGAAGCTTTCTTT.

This clone was observed a single time. The chain has TRBV7-8 and TRBJ1-6; D remains unclear. Trimming took off 5 bases at V and 8 bases at J, with 13 bases between the two ends. CDR3 size: 14 residues. The germline V gene encodes CDR1 SGHVS and CDR2 FQNEAQ. CDR3 protein: CASSLLAFDSPLHF. The CDR3 nucleotides are TGTGCCAGCAGCCTCCTAGCCTTCGATTCACCCCTCCACTTT.